Sequencing of this T cell receptor (beta chain) was carried out in a study of OX40 agonist ivuxolimab in advanced cancers. Concerning the study at large: The costimulatory receptor OX40 (CD134) was targeted by ivuxolimab, a fully human IgG2 agonistic monoclonal antibody. Partial responses occurred in three dose-escalation patients: two with cutaneous melanoma and one with hepatocellular carcinoma. Intravenous ivuxolimab was administered to patients every 2 weeks at six dose levels: 0.01, 0.1, 0.3, 1.5, 3 and 10 mg/kg. Prior anti-PD-1, anti-PD-L1 or anti-CTLA-4 therapy was permitted, and 40% to 50% of dose-escalation patients had received checkpoint inhibitors. The monotherapy dose-escalation portion (N ≈ 56 patients) of the phase I ivuxolimab trial is reported in the paper. In the dose-escalation cohort, approximately 80% of patients were male, and the mean age was approximately 60 years with a range of roughly 20 to 85. Of the approximately 54 patients in dose escalation, some 20 had hepatocellular carcinoma, about 15 had melanoma, 9 had renal cell carcinoma and 9 had head and neck cancer. Peripheral TCRbeta sequencing was intended to test whether TCR sequence diversity was altered and clonal T-cell expansion was caused by ivuxolimab.

The germline V gene yields KGHSH for CDR1 and LQKENI for CDR2. The CDR3 covers 18 residues, taking in both the cysteine and the phenylalanine. The CDR3 DNA has 54 bases and is translated from base 1. The germline V and J ends show losses of 5 bases and 3 bases respectively, and no gene match explains 17 bases of the junction. Notes on this clone: The target of this receptor is not known. No much larger clonotype is one base removed from it; base qualities were not supplied.

Paper-wide results and their limitations: In the 0.1-3.0 mg/kg groups, partial responders were among the patients with the lowest normalized peripheral clonal expansion, particularly in CD8+ T cells. Low levels of normalized T-cell clonal expansion were also seen in some nonresponding patients. The antigen specificity of the peripheral T cells that underwent clonal expansion was not determined. After ivuxolimab, expanded clones were on average more numerous among CD8+ T cells than among CD4+ T cells. At doses of 0.1 to 3.0 mg/kg, clonal expansion of both CD4+ and CD8+ blood T cells was observed from baseline to week 6.

Genomic DNA was isolated from the sorted cells so that the TCRbeta CDR3 region could be sequenced. The immunoSEQ Assay was used to sequence the TCRbeta CDR3 regions. TCRdb mirrors the immuneACCESS table, restricted to in-frame sequences. Some clones are absent from its copies; in checked studies, under half trace to an unresolved V gene, and the reason for the others is unknown. This sample lists some 77,000 clones; roughly 88% were detected once. The ten biggest clones cover approximately 5.5% of the sample. Patients with autoimmune disease history or receiving systemic immunosuppression were excluded from the trial. In every dose cohort, peripheral blood was drawn for TCR sequencing at baseline, cycle 4 day 1, and cycle 7 day 1. The samples were drawn from a first-in-human, open-label, multicenter phase I dose-escalation trial of ivuxolimab. Adults with locally advanced or metastatic melanoma, renal cell carcinoma, hepatocellular carcinoma or head and neck squamous cell carcinoma were enrolled in the trial. Before TCR sequencing, CD4+ T cells and CD8+ T cells from peripheral blood were sorted into separate populations.

Sequenced material: CD4+ or CD8+ T cells sorted from blood, taken in a trial of the OX40 agonist ivuxolimab. The receptor's source is an adult with an advanced solid tumor such as melanoma, head and neck, liver or kidney cancer. The chain couples TRBV18 to TRBJ1-2; TRBD1 matches 8 bases in the middle. CDR3 sequence: CASSSRLDRAISHYGYTF. The base sequence is TGTGCCAGCTCATCCAGGTTGGACAGGGCAATTTCACACTATGGCTACACCTTC.